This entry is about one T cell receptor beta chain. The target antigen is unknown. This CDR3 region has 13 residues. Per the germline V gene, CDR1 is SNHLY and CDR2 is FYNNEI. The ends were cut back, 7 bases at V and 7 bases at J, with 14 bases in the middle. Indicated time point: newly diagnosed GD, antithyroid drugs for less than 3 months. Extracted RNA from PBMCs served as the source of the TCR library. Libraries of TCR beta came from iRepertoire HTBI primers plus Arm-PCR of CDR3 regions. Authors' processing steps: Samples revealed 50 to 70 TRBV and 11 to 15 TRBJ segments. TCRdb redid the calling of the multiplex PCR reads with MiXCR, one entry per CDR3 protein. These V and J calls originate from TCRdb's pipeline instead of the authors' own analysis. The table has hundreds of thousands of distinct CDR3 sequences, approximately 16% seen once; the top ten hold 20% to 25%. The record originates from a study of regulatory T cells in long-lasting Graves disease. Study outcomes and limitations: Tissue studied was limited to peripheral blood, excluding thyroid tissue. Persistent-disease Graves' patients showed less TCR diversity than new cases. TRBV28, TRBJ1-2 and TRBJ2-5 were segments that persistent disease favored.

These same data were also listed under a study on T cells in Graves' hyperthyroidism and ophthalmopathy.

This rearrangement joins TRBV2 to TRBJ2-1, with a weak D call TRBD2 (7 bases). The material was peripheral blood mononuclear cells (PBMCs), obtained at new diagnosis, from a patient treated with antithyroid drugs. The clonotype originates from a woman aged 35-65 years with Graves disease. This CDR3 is CASTKEGGNEQFF. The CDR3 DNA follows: TGTGCCAGCACTAAAGAGGGGGGGAATGAGCAGTTCTTC.